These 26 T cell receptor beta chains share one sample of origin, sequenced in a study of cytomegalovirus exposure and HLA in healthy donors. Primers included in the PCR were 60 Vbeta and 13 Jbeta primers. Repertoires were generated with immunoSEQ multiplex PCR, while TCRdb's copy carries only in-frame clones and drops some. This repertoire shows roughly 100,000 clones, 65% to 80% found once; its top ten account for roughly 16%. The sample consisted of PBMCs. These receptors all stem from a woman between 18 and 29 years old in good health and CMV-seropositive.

The CDR3 here is CASSEARQSGYNSPLHF. CDR3 nucleotides: TGTGCCAGCAGTGAAGCAAGACAGTCAGGTTATAATTCACCCCTCCACTTT. The V gene is TRBV6-1, the J gene TRBJ1-6, with D possibly TRBD1 on 5 matching bases. V was trimmed by 0 bases and J by 4 bases, leaving 13 bases between them. This CDR3 has 17 residues. Germline V gene data show CDR1 as MNHNS and CDR2 as SASEGT.

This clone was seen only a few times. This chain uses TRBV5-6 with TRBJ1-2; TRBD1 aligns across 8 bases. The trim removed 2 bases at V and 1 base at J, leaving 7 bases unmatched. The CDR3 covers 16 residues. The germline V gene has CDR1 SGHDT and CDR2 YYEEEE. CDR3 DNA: TGTGCCAGCAGCTTAACCGGGGGACAGGTTAACTATGGCTACACCTTC. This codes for CASSLTGGQVNYGYTF.

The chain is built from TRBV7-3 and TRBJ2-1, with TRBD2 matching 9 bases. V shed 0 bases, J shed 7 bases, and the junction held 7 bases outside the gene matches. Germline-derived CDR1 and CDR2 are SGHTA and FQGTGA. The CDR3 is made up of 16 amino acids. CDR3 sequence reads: CASSLTVLAGPNEQFF. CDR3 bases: TGTGCCAGCAGCTTAACCGTGCTAGCGGGGCCTAATGAGCAGTTCTTC.

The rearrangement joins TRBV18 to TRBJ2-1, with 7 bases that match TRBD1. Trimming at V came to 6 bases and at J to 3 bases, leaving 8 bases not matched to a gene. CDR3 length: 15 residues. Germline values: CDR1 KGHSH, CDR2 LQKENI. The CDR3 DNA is TGTGCCAGCTCCGACAGGGTAGGACTCTACAATGAGCAGTTCTTC. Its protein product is CASSDRVGLYNEQFF.

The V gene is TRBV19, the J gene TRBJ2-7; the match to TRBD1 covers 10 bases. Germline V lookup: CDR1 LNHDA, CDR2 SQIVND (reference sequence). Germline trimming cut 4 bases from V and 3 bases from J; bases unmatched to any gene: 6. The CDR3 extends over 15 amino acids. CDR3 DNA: TGTGCCAGTAGTACCCGGACAGGGGGGAACTACGAGCAGTACTTC. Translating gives CASSTRTGGNYEQYF. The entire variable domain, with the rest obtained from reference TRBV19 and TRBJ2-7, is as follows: DGGITQSPKYLFRKEGQNVTLSCEQNLNHDAMYWYRQDPGQGLRLIYYSQIVNDFQKGDIAEGYSVSREKKESFPLTVTSAQKNPTAFYLCASSTRTGGNYEQYFGPGTRLTVT.

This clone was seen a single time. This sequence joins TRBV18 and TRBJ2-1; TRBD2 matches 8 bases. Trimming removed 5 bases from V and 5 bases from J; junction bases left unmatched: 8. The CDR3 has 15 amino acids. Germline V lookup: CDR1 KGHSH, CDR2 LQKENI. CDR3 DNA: TGTGCCAGCTCATTAATAGCGGGACCGGACAATGAGCAGTTCTTC. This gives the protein CASSLIAGPDNEQFF.

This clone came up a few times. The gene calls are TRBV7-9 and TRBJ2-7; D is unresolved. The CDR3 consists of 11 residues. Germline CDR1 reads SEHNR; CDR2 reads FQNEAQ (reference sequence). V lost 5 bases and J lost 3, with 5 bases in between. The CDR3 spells CASSVNYEQYF. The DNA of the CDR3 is TGTGCCAGCAGCGTAAACTACGAGCAGTACTTC.

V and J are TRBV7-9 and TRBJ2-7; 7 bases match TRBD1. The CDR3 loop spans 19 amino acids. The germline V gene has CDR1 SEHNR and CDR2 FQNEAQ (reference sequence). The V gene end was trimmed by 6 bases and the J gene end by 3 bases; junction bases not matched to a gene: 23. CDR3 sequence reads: CASSLTQIGTATLDYEQYF. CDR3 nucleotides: TGTGCCAGCAGTCTTACACAGATAGGGACAGCCACTTTAGACTACGAGCAGTACTTC. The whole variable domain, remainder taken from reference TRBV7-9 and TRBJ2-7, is DTGVSQNPRHKITKRGQNVTFRCDPISEHNRLYWYRQTLGQGPEFLTYFQNEAQLEKSRLLSDRFSAERPKGSFSTLEIQRTEQGDSAMYLCASSLTQIGTATLDYEQYFGPGTRLTVT.

The chain's CDR3 is CASSLRTGGEETQYF. The CDR3 DNA is TGTGCCAGCAGCTTGCGGACAGGGGGCGAAGAGACCCAGTACTTC. The chain combines TRBV5-8 with TRBJ2-5; 11 nucleotides align to TRBD1. V lost 1 base, J lost 3 bases, and 2 bases stayed unmatched. The CDR3 is 15 residues long. Germline V gives CDR1 SGHTS, CDR2 YDEGEE.

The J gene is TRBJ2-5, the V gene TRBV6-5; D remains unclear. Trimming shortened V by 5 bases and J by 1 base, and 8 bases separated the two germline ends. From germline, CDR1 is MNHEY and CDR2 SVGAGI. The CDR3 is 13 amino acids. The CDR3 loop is CASSGPGQETQYF. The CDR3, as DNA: TGTGCCAGCAGTGGCCCGGGCCAAGAGACCCAGTACTTC.

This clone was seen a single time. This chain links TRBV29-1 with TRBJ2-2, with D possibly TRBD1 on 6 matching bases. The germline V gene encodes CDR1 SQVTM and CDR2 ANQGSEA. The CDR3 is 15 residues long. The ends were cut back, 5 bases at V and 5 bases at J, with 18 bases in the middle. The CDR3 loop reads CSVLRGSKGTGELFF. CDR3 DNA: TGCAGCGTTCTCAGGGGAAGCAAAGGTACCGGGGAGCTGTTTTTT.

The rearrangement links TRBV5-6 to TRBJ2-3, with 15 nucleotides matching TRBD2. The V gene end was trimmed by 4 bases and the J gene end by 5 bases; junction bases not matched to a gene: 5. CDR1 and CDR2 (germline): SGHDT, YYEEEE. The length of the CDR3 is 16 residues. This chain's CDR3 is CASSLGLAGGRDTQYF. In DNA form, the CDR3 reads TGTGCCAGCAGCCTCGGACTAGCGGGGGGGCGAGATACGCAGTATTTT.

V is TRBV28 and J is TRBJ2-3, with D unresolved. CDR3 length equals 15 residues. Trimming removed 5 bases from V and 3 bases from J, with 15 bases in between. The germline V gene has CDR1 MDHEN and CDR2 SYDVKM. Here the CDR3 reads CASSGDTSRTDTQYF. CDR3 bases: TGTGCCAGCAGTGGTGACACGAGTAGGACAGATACGCAGTATTTT.

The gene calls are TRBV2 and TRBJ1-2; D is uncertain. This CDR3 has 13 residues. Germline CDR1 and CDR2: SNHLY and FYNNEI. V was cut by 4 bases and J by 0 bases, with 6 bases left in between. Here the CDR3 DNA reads TGTGCCAGCAGTGCCGGGACTAACTATGGCTACACCTTC. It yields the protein CASSAGTNYGYTF.

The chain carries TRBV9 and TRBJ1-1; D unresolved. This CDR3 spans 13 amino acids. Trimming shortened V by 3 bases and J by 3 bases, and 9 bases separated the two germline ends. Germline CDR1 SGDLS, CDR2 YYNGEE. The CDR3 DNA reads TGTGCCAGCAGCGGACCTCGGGACACTGAAGCTTTCTTT. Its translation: CASSGPRDTEAFF.

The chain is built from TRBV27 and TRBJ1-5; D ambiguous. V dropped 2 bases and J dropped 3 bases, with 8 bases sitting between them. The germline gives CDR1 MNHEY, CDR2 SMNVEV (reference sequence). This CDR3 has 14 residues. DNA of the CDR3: TGTGCCAGCAGTTTACTCGGTTACAATCAGCCCCAGCATTTT. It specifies CASSLLGYNQPQHF.

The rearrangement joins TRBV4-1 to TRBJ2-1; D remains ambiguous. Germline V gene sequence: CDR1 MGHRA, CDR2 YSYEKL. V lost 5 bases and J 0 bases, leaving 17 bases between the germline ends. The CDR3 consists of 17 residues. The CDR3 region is CASSETHESYSYNEQFF. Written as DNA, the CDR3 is TGCGCCAGCAGCGAAACTCACGAGAGCTACTCCTACAATGAGCAGTTCTTC.

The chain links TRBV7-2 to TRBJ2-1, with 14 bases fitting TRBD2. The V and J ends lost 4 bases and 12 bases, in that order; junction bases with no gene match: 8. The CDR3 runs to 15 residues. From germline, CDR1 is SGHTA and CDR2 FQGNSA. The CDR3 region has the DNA TGTGCCAGCAGCTCGCCGGGACTAGCGGGGGAGCCGCAGTTCTTC. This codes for CASSSPGLAGEPQFF.

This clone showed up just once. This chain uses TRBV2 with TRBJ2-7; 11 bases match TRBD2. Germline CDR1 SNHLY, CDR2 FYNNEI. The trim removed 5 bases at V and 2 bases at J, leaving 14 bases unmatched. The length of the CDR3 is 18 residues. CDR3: CASSQIPGLAATPYEQYF. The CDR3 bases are TGTGCCAGCAGTCAGATCCCGGGACTAGCGGCAACACCCTACGAGCAGTACTTC.

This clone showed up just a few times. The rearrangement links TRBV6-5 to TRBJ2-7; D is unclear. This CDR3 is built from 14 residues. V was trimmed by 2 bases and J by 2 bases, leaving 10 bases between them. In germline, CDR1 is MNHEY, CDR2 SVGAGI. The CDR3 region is CASSYVGEAYEQYF. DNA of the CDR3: TGTGCCAGCAGTTACGTGGGTGAGGCCTACGAGCAGTACTTC.

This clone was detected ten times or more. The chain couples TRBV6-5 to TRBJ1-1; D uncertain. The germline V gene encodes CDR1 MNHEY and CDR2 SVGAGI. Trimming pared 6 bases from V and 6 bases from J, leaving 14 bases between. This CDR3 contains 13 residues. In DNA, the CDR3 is TGTGCCAGCAGAGCCCCTGAGCTCTCTGAAGCTTTCTTT. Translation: CASRAPELSEAFF.

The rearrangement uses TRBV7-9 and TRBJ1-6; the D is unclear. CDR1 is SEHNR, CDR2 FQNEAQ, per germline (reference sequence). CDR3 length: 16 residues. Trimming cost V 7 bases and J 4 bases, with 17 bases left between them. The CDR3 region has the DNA TGTGCCAGCATCAGAGCTGACGCGGCTTATAATTCACCCCTCCACTTT. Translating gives CASIRADAAYNSPLHF. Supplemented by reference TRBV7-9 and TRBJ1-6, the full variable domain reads DTGVSQNPRHKITKRGQNVTFRCDPISEHNRLYWYRQTLGQGPEFLTYFQNEAQLEKSRLLSDRFSAERPKGSFSTLEIQRTEQGDSAMYLCASIRADAAYNSPLHFGNGTRLTVT.

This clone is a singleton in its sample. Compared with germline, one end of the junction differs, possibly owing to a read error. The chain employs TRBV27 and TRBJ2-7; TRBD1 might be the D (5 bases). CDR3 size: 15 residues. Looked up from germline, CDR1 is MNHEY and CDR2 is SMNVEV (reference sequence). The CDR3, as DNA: TGTGCCAGCAGTATATCGACAGACACCTCCTACGAGCAGTACTTC. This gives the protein CASSISTDTSYEQYF.

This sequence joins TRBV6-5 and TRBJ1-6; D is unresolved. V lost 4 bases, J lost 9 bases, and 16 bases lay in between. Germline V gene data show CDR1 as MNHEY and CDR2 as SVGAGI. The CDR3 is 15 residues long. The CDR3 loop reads CASSSSRPNGSPLHF. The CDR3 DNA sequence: TGTGCCAGCAGTTCCTCCAGGCCGAATGGTTCACCCCTCCACTTT.

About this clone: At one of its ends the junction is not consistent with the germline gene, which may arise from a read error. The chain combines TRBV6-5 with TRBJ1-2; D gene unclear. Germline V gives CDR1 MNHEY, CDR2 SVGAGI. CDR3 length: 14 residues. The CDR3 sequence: CTSSESHTGYGYTF. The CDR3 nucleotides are TGTACCAGCAGCGAATCTCACACCGGGTATGGCTACACCTTC.

CDR3 nucleotide sequence: TGCGCCAGCAGCCAAGAGGAGGGACAGGGATACAATGAGCAGTTCTTC. It encodes CASSQEEGQGYNEQFF. The V call is TRBV4-3, the J call TRBJ2-1, with 9 bases matching TRBD1. After removal of 0 bases from V and 4 bases from J, the junction contained 4 bases not matched to a gene. This CDR3 has 16 residues. The germline CDR1 and CDR2 sequences are LGHNA and YSLEER.